The present TCR beta chain was sequenced within a study of memory CD4+ T cells and cytomegalovirus serostatus. Single viable CD3+CD4+CD8-CD45RO+ cells were sorted as the memory CD4+ T cells. Serostatus was set by detecting CMV pp150, pp28, p38, p52 IgG. Germline V CDR1 and CDR2: SGHRS, YFSETQ. Unmatched junction bases numbered 11, after V lost 5 bases and J lost 0 bases. This CDR3 comprises 17 residues. Whole-study findings and limits: CMV serostatus prediction reached median AUC about 0.95, or 0.9 with US-trained model. CD4+ memory repertoires contained about 40% of the roughly 150 reported CMV TCRbeta sequences.

This clone was seen a handful of times. Its matching antigen is unknown. In the original workflow: After removing out-of-frame reads, 2,204,828 distinct TCRbeta sequences remained. Some clones are missing from TCRdb's copy, which holds only in-frame ones; the method was immunoSEQ multiplex PCR. The D gene and trimming were derived from the DNA, and the V and J assignments and clone size from that table. The sample records tens of thousands of clones, approximately 82% being singletons. The clonotype originates from an adult in good health and CMV-seronegative. The V gene is TRBV5-1, the J gene TRBJ1-1; TRBD1 matches 9 bases. The sequenced sample was memory CD4+ T cells from blood. The chain's CDR3 is CASSYTGTGLMNTEAFF. Here the CDR3 DNA reads TGCGCCAGCAGTTACACCGGGACAGGGCTCATGAACACTGAAGCTTTCTTT.